These 18 T cell receptor beta chains were sequenced from one sample in a study of blood T cell repertoires in COVID-19. TCRdb's copy holds only in-frame clones and misses some; the assay was immunoSEQ multiplex PCR. Seen here are about 98,000 clones, 65% to 90% observed once, and the top ten hold roughly a tenth. Sequencing was performed on peripheral blood. Source of these receptors: a man aged 70 or older with active or convalescent COVID-19.

V is TRBV5-8 and J is TRBJ1-4; 7 bases fit TRBD1. Per the germline V gene, CDR1 is SGHTS and CDR2 is YDEGEE. This CDR3 is built from 13 residues. V was clipped by 4 bases and J by 6 bases; unmatched bases: 3. The CDR3: CASSPGTDEKLFF. The CDR3 nucleotides read TGTGCCAGCAGCCCCGGGACAGATGAAAAACTGTTTTTT.

The V call is TRBV5-1, the J call TRBJ2-5; 8 bases map to TRBD1. CDR3 size: 16 residues. V shed 4 bases, J shed 5 bases, and the junction held 13 bases outside the gene matches. From germline, CDR1 is SGHRS and CDR2 YFSETQ. The CDR3 DNA follows: TGCGCCAGCAGCGAAGGTTCCGGGACAGGCGGTGAGACCCAGTACTTC. It codes for CASSEGSGTGGETQYF.

This clone was observed once. The chain carries TRBV9 and TRBJ2-1; TRBD2 matches 7 bases. This CDR3 has 16 residues. With 0 bases clipped from V and 2 bases from J, the junction kept 5 bases outside the gene matches. Germline V CDR1 and CDR2: SGDLS, YYNGEE. In DNA form, the CDR3 reads TGTGCCAGCAGCGTAGCGAGAGGACTAGCCTACAATGAGCAGTTCTTC. Amino acids: CASSVARGLAYNEQFF.

Points on this clone: Other DNA sequences from this sample encode an identical CDR3 as well. This sequence joins TRBV2 and TRBJ2-7; 7 bases line up with TRBD1. The germline V gene encodes CDR1 SNHLY and CDR2 FYNNEI. This CDR3 is built from 13 residues. Trimming took 8 bases from V and 0 from J; bases not matched to a gene: 4. The CDR3: CASLRDSSYEQYF. DNA of the CDR3: TGTGCCAGCCTTCGGGACAGCTCCTACGAGCAGTACTTC. The full variable domain, rest sourced from reference TRBV2 and TRBJ2-7, is EPEVTQTPSHQVTQMGQEVILRCVPISNHLYFYWYRQILGQKVEFLVSFYNNEISEKSEIFDDQFSVERPDGSNFTLKIRSTKLEDSAMYFCASLRDSSYEQYFGPGTRLTVT.

V gene TRBV6-2 or TRBV6-3 combines with J gene TRBJ2-1; 13 bases map to TRBD2. In germline, CDR1 is MNHEY, CDR2 SVGEGT. V dropped 0 bases and J dropped 1; count of bases not matched to a gene: 3. The CDR3 runs to 18 residues. The CDR3 protein is CASSYSTSGGLSYNEQFF. CDR3 nucleotide sequence: TGTGCCAGCAGTTACTCGACTAGCGGGGGGCTTTCCTACAATGAGCAGTTCTTC.

This rearrangement joins TRBV10-2 to TRBJ2-5; 9 bases fit TRBD1. This CDR3 is 15 amino acids long. V gave up 6 bases and J gave up 3 bases; unmatched junction bases: 8. CDR1 WSHSY and CDR2 SAAADI come from the germline V gene. The CDR3 DNA sequence: TGCGCCAGCAGCGGACAGGGGATGGGAGAAGAGACCCAGTACTTC. Protein product: CASSGQGMGEETQYF.

This clone was detected only a few times. The chain employs TRBV10-2 and TRBJ2-5; maybe TRBD1 (5 bases). Germline lookup yields CDR1 WSHSY and CDR2 SAAADI. The CDR3 covers 15 residues. The V end lost 4 bases, the J end lost 3 bases, and 15 bases lay between the germline ends. In DNA, the CDR3 is TGCGCCAGCAGTGCTCCCAGGGATGAAGAAGAGACCCAGTACTTC. Translated: CASSAPRDEEETQYF.

CDR3 in amino acids: CASSPGRGQGITEAFF. CDR3 DNA sequence: TGTGCCAGTAGCCCCGGTCGGGGACAGGGAATCACTGAAGCTTTCTTT. The V call is TRBV19, the J call TRBJ1-1, with TRBD1 identical over 9 bases. CDR3 size: 16 residues. Germline-derived CDR1 and CDR2 are LNHDA and SQIVND (reference sequence). The V gene end was trimmed by 6 bases and the J gene end by 4 bases; junction bases not matched to a gene: 12.

The chain recombines TRBV3-1 (or the pseudogene TRBV3-2) with TRBJ1-1; 8 bases align to TRBD1. The CDR3 extends over 17 amino acids. In germline, CDR1 is LGHDT, CDR2 YNNKEL (reference sequence). V gave up 3 bases and J gave up 3 bases; unmatched junction bases: 12. The CDR3 DNA follows: TGTGCCAGCAGCCAGGGGGGACAGGCCCTTGGTTACACTGAAGCTTTCTTT. Translation gives CASSQGGQALGYTEAFF.

This clone came up a few times. This rearrangement joins TRBV7-9 to TRBJ1-5; possible D gene TRBD1, 5 bases. The V end lost 3 bases, the J end lost 0 bases, and 15 bases lay between the germline ends. CDR1 and CDR2 from the germline V gene are SEHNR and FQNEAQ (reference sequence). CDR3 length equals 17 residues. The CDR3 sequence is CASSLRQGRYSNQPQHF. The DNA of the CDR3 is TGTGCCAGCAGCTTGCGGCAGGGCCGTTATAGCAATCAGCCCCAGCATTTT.

The chain joins TRBV6-5 to TRBJ1-4; 9 bases match TRBD1. The CDR3 loop spans 15 amino acids. Germline CDR1 is MNHEY and CDR2 is SVGAGI. J gave up 7 bases and V 6 bases, and 9 bases lay outside the gene matches. The CDR3 coding sequence is TGTGCCAGCAGCGGCCTGACAGGGGGTGGTGAAAAACTGTTTTTT. Translating gives CASSGLTGGGEKLFF.

V and J are TRBV29-1 and TRBJ2-2; TRBD2 aligns across 8 bases. This CDR3 is 14 amino acids long. Losses at the gene ends were 6 bases for V and 4 bases for J; bases not matched to a gene: 7. The germline V gene has CDR1 SQVTM and CDR2 ANQGSEA. This chain's CDR3 is CSVLGGGSTGELFF. In DNA, the CDR3 is TGCAGCGTCCTTGGCGGGGGGTCCACCGGGGAGCTGTTTTTT.

This clone showed up just once. This chain connects TRBV11-3 to TRBJ1-1; 8 bases are shared with TRBD1. The CDR3 is made up of 15 amino acids. V dropped 5 bases and J dropped 3; count of bases not matched to a gene: 8. Germline-derived CDR1 and CDR2 are SGHNT and YENEEA. Written as DNA, the CDR3 is TGTGCCAGCAGCACCCGGACAGGGCGTCACACTGAAGCTTTCTTT. It yields the protein CASSTRTGRHTEAFF.

This clone was seen more than once but under ten times. The V gene is TRBV4-2, the J gene TRBJ1-4; TRBD1 matches 11 bases. V was pared by 3 bases and J by 7 bases, with 1 base of the junction left unmatched. The length of the CDR3 is 14 residues. Germline V gene sequence: CDR1 LGHNA, CDR2 YNFKEQ. CDR3 coding DNA: TGTGCCAGCAGCCACGGGACAGGGGGTGAAAAACTGTTTTTT. Its protein product is CASSHGTGGEKLFF.

This chain connects TRBV2 to TRBJ1-2, with unresolved D. Germline values: CDR1 SNHLY, CDR2 FYNNEI. Between the trimmed V and J ends, which lost 1 base and 7 bases, there was a span of 19 bases. This CDR3 region has 16 residues. The DNA of the CDR3 is TGTGCCAGCAGTGAAGTCTCGCGACCACTAAGTGGTGGCTACACCTTC. Translation gives CASSEVSRPLSGGYTF.

The chain joins TRBV7-2 to TRBJ2-2; 7 bases align to TRBD2. The V and J ends lost 2 bases and 2 bases, in that order; junction bases with no gene match: 8. The CDR3 loop spans 17 amino acids. Germline CDR1 and CDR2: SGHTA and FQGNSA. CDR3 coding DNA: TGTGCCAGCAGCTTATGGCTAGCGGTAGATAACACCGGGGAGCTGTTTTTT. This gives the protein CASSLWLAVDNTGELFF.

DNA for the CDR3: TGCGCCAGCAGCTTGTCCGCCGGGGTCGATGAGCAGTTCTTC. This sequence encodes CASSLSAGVDEQFF. J is TRBJ2-1 and V is TRBV5-1; maybe TRBD2 (5 bases). The CDR3 consists of 14 residues. The V end lost 1 base, the J end lost 8 bases, and 13 bases lay between the germline ends. Germline CDR1 and CDR2: SGHRS and YFSETQ.

The V gene is TRBV5-1, the J gene TRBJ2-2, with 9 bases aligning to TRBD2. This CDR3 is built from 17 residues. After removal of 1 base from V and 0 bases from J, the junction contained 4 bases not matched to a gene. In germline, CDR1 is SGHRS, CDR2 YFSETQ. CDR3 sequence reads: CASSLRGLAANTGELFF. CDR3 in DNA: TGCGCCAGCAGCTTGCGGGGACTAGCCGCGAACACCGGGGAGCTGTTTTTT.